The 21 T cell receptor beta chains below come from one sample, sequenced in a study of T cells in tumors after PD-1 blockade. Only in-frame clones appear in the TCRdb table, and some are missing; sequencing was by immunoSEQ multiplex PCR. The repertoire includes roughly 50,000 clones, just under 80% of them detected once, and 16% sits in the top ten. This specimen was PBMCs, taken before anti-PD-1 treatment. These TCRs come from a human donor with basal cell carcinoma.

The chain uses TRBV7-2 and TRBJ2-7, with D perhaps being TRBD1 or TRBD2 (5 bases each). Trimming removed 5 bases at V and 1 base at J, with 15 bases between. The CDR3 is 15 residues long. CDR1 and CDR2 from the germline V gene are SGHTA and FQGNSA. The CDR3 DNA sequence: TGTGCCAGCAGCGCCGTCCGGGACCCGTCCTACGAGCAGTACTTC. Its protein product is CASSAVRDPSYEQYF.

The genes are TRBV7-9 and TRBJ2-1, with 7 positions matching TRBD2. The CDR3 covers 12 residues. Germline CDR1 and CDR2: SEHNR and FQNEAQ (reference sequence). The V segment lost 5 bases and the J segment 7 bases; nucleotides outside the gene matches: 2. The DNA of the CDR3 is TGTGCCAGCAGCCTACTAGCGAATGAGCAGTTCTTC. This gives the protein CASSLLANEQFF.

Only a few counts were recorded for this clone. The J gene is TRBJ2-3, the V gene TRBV6-1, with 11 bases lining up with TRBD1. The CDR3 is 15 residues long. J lost 8 bases, V lost 2 bases, and 6 bases had no gene match. Looked up from germline, CDR1 is MNHNS and CDR2 is SASEGT. CDR3 sequence (DNA): TGTGCCAGCAGTGAATCGGACAGGGGGCGATCTACGCAGTATTTT. It yields the protein CASSESDRGRSTQYF.

The V call is TRBV9, the J call TRBJ1-1; 9 bases are a match to TRBD1. This CDR3 comprises 14 residues. CDR1 is SGDLS, CDR2 YYNGEE, per germline. The trim removed 3 bases at V and 1 base at J, leaving 1 base unmatched. CDR3 nucleotides: TGTGCCAGCAGCGCGGGACAGGGGAACACTGAAGCTTTCTTT. This encodes CASSAGQGNTEAFF.

The chain combines TRBV29-1 with TRBJ2-1; no firm D call. The CDR3 length is 11 residues. Germline lookup yields CDR1 SQVTM and CDR2 ANQGSEA. Trimming left V 4 bases short and J 2 bases short, with 3 bases between. CDR3 bases: TGCAGCGTTGGGGCCTACAATGAGCAGTTCTTC. Translating it yields CSVGAYNEQFF.

The table lists this clone with a count of one. The chain couples TRBV5-6 to TRBJ2-7; possible D gene TRBD1, 6 bases. Trimming stripped 4 bases from V and 3 bases from J, with 11 bases between. The germline V gene encodes CDR1 SGHDT and CDR2 YYEEEE. This CDR3 comprises 13 residues. The CDR3 region has the DNA TGTGCCAGCAGCGCCGGACAGATCTACGAGCAGTACTTC. This gives the protein CASSAGQIYEQYF.

The J gene is TRBJ1-4, the V gene TRBV10-3; D gene ambiguous. CDR3 length equals 15 residues. V was shortened by 3 bases and J by 0 bases, with 8 bases between the two germline ends. The germline V gene has CDR1 ENHRY and CDR2 SYGVKD. This CDR3 is CAISDTVATNEKLFF. The CDR3, as DNA: TGTGCCATCAGTGATACCGTGGCAACTAATGAAAAACTGTTTTTT.

This chain uses TRBV30 with TRBJ2-1, with D possibly being TRBD2 (5 bases). With 2 bases removed from V and 1 base from J, the gap between germline ends came to 12 bases. This CDR3 contains 15 residues. Looked up from germline, CDR1 is GTSNPN and CDR2 is SVGIG (reference sequence). CDR3 protein: CAWSTRGSSYNEQFF. CDR3 nucleotides: TGTGCCTGGAGTACCCGAGGGTCTTCCTACAATGAGCAGTTCTTC.

The chain links TRBV7-3 to TRBJ2-1; D not resolved. The CDR3 consists of 12 residues. Germline CDR1 SGHTA, CDR2 FQGTGA. Trimming took off 1 base at V and 7 bases at J, with 5 bases between the two ends. CDR3 coding DNA: TGTGCCAGCAGCTTAATAGGGAATGAGCAGTTCTTC. This codes for CASSLIGNEQFF.

V usage is TRBV7-9 and J usage is TRBJ2-1; 8 bases map to TRBD2. The junction had 4 bases not matched to a gene; V was cut back by 2 bases and J by 4 bases. Germline loops: CDR1 SEHNR, CDR2 FQNEAQ (reference sequence). CDR3 length: 15 amino acids. The CDR3 nucleotides read TGTGCCAGCAGCTTAATGTTAGCGGGGTACAATGAGCAGTTCTTC. Translated, it gives CASSLMLAGYNEQFF. The full variable domain, completed using reference TRBV7-9 and TRBJ2-1, is DTGVSQNPRHKITKRGQNVTFRCDPISEHNRLYWYRQTLGQGPEFLTYFQNEAQLEKSRLLSDRFSAERPKGSFSTLEIQRTEQGDSAMYLCASSLMLAGYNEQFFGPGTRLTVL.

CDR3 sequence: CASSLQGLNEKLFF. The CDR3 DNA reads as TGTGCCAGCAGCTTGCAGGGTCTTAATGAAAAACTGTTTTTT. V is TRBV5-6 and J is TRBJ1-4, with D maybe TRBD1 (5 bases). Trimming took off 1 base at V and 4 bases at J, with 8 bases between the two ends. The CDR3 covers 14 residues. Germline V gene lookup returns CDR1 SGHDT and CDR2 YYEEEE.

This chain links TRBV10-2 with TRBJ1-2; 8 bases align to TRBD1. The ends lost 5 bases at V and 4 bases at J; junction bases unmatched: 6. The CDR3 has 14 residues. Per the germline V gene, CDR1 is WSHSY and CDR2 is SAAADI. The chain's CDR3 is CASSPGQGGYGYTF. The CDR3 DNA reads as TGCGCCAGCAGTCCTGGACAGGGAGGCTATGGCTACACCTTC.

V is TRBV5-6 and J is TRBJ2-7; tentatively, D is TRBD2 (6 bases). This CDR3 comprises 15 residues. Trimming took 2 bases from V and 3 from J, leaving 15 bases between them. Per germline, CDR1 SGHDT and CDR2 YYEEEE. The CDR3 protein is CASSFTREVSYEQYF. CDR3 DNA sequence: TGTGCCAGCAGCTTCACGCGGGAAGTAAGCTACGAGCAGTACTTC.

The chain recombines TRBV6-5 with TRBJ1-2; D gene uncertain. Germline V lookup: CDR1 MNHEY, CDR2 SVGAGI. This CDR3 is 11 amino acids long. V lost 10 bases and J lost 2, with 8 bases in between. The CDR3 DNA is TGTGCCACAGGCGTCAACTATGGCTACACCTTC. Translating gives CATGVNYGYTF.

The chain is built from TRBV18 and TRBJ1-5; no clear D gene. The CDR3 covers 13 residues. V was shortened by 8 bases and J by 5 bases, with 13 bases between the two germline ends. Germline lookup yields CDR1 KGHSH and CDR2 LQKENI. In DNA form, the CDR3 reads TGTGCCAGCGTCCATGACCTAGATCAGCCCCAGCATTTT. Its protein is CASVHDLDQPQHF. Complete variable domain (other parts from reference TRBV18 and TRBJ1-5): NAGVMQNPRHLVRRRGQEARLRCSPMKGHSHVYWYRQLPEEGLKFMVYLQKENIIDESGMPKERFSAEFPKEGPSILRIQQVVRGDSAAYFCASVHDLDQPQHFGDGTRLSIL.

This chain uses TRBV27 with TRBJ2-3; D is perhaps TRBD1 (6 bases). The germline V and J ends were trimmed by 6 bases and 1 base, with 17 bases remaining between them. The germline V gene encodes CDR1 MNHEY and CDR2 SMNVEV (reference sequence). The CDR3 is 16 residues long. CDR3 sequence (DNA): TGTGCCAGCAGGGATGGACAGCACTACCGCACAGATACGCAGTATTTT. Translating gives CASRDGQHYRTDTQYF.

The V gene is TRBV4-2, the J gene TRBJ2-7; 10 bases map to TRBD2. Trimming removed 4 bases from V and 4 bases from J; junction bases left unmatched: 7. The germline V gene encodes CDR1 LGHNA and CDR2 YNFKEQ. This CDR3 spans 15 amino acids. DNA for the CDR3: TGTGCCAGCAGCCGACCCTCGGGACTAGCGTACGAGCAGTACTTC. Protein: CASSRPSGLAYEQYF.

This clone has a single count. The chain uses TRBV5-1 and TRBJ2-7; the D is unclear. Trimming removed 1 base at V and 3 bases at J, with 11 bases between. CDR1 is SGHRS, CDR2 YFSETQ, per germline. The CDR3 spans 14 residues. CDR3 in DNA: TGCGCCAGCAGCTTGACCGGAGCCTACTACGAGCAGTACTTC. Protein: CASSLTGAYYEQYF.

The rearrangement joins TRBV5-6 to TRBJ2-5, with TRBD2 identical over 10 bases. Trimming removed 4 bases from V and 5 bases from J; junction bases left unmatched: 11. CDR1 and CDR2 from the germline V gene are SGHDT and YYEEEE. This CDR3 spans 16 amino acids. The CDR3 DNA reads as TGTGCCAGCAGCCACGTTCAGCGGGGGGGCCAGGAGACCCAGTACTTC. Residues: CASSHVQRGGQETQYF.

The chain uses TRBV7-9 and TRBJ1-4; 8 nucleotides align to TRBD1. This CDR3 contains 16 residues. The V gene end was trimmed by 3 bases and the J gene end by 3 bases; junction bases not matched to a gene: 6. Germline V CDR1 and CDR2: SEHNR, FQNEAQ (reference sequence). The CDR3 protein is CASSFLPRGPNEKLFF. Here the CDR3 DNA reads TGTGCCAGCAGCTTTCTGCCCAGGGGGCCTAATGAAAAACTGTTTTTT. Together with reference TRBV7-9 and TRBJ1-4, the CDR3 gives the full variable domain: DTGVSQNPRHKITKRGQNVTFRCDPISEHNRLYWYRQTLGQGPEFLTYFQNEAQLEKSRLLSDRFSAERPKGSFSTLEIQRTEQGDSAMYLCASSFLPRGPNEKLFFGSGTQLSVL.

The chain carries TRBV30 and TRBJ2-4, with D unresolved. The V end lost 1 base, the J end lost 2 bases, and 9 bases lay between the germline ends. The CDR3 is made up of 14 amino acids. The V gene's germline CDR1 is GTSNPN and CDR2 SVGIG (reference sequence). The CDR3: CAWSETSPKNIQYF. In DNA form, the CDR3 reads TGTGCCTGGAGTGAAACGTCCCCCAAAAACATTCAGTACTTC. The full variable domain, completed using reference TRBV30 and TRBJ2-4, is SQTIHQWPATLVQPVGSPLSLECTVEGTSNPNLYWYRQAAGRGLQLLFYSVGIGQISSEVPQNLSASRPQDRQFILSSKKLLLSDSGFYLCAWSETSPKNIQYFGAGTRLSVL.